Sequencing of this TCR beta chain was carried out in a study of regulatory T cells in long-lasting Graves disease. This clonotype was found many times. Antigen: not known. Notes on the study in general: Newly diagnosed patients shared 966 public clonotypes; persistent patients shared some 2,700. It was peripheral blood alone, not thyroid tissue, that was studied.

With iRepertoire HTBI primers and Arm-PCR of CDR3 regions, TCR beta libraries were built. In the original analysis: The samples included roughly 62 TRBV and 14 to 15 TRBJ segments. TCRdb analysed the multiplex PCR reads with MiXCR anew, one entry per CDR3 protein. TCRdb's processing, not the authors', yielded these V and J calls. The sample contains more than 400,000 distinct CDR3 sequences, around 16% of which appear only once. CDR3 length: 10 amino acids. Trimming pared 8 bases from V and 2 bases from J, leaving 3 bases between. Germline V gives CDR1 MDHEN, CDR2 SYDVKM. Time point described: newly diagnosed GD, antithyroid drugs for less than 3 months. The TCR library was prepared using RNA isolated from PBMCs. These records were also assigned to another study, of T cells in Graves' hyperthyroidism and ophthalmopathy.

The receptor's source is a man aged 40-50 years with Graves disease. This chain connects TRBV28 to TRBJ2-5, with D uncertain. Source: peripheral blood mononuclear cells (PBMCs), taken at new diagnosis, from a patient treated with antithyroid drugs. The CDR3, as DNA: TGTGCCAGCCTACAAGAGACCCAGTACTTC. It translates to CASLQETQYF.